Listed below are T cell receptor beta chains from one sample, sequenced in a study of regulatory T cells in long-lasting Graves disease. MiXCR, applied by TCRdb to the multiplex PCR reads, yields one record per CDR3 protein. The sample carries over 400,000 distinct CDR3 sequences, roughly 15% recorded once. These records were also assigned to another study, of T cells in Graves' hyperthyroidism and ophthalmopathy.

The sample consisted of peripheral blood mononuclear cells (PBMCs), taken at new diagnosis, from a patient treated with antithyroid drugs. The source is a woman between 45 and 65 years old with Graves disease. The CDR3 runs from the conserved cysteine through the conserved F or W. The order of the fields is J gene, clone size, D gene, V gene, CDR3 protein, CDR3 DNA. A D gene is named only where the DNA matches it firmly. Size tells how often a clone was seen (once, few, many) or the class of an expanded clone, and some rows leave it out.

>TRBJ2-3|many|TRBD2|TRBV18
CASSPPLAGNTDTQYF
TGTGCCAGCTCACCACCGCTAGCGGGGAACACAGATACGCAGTATTTT
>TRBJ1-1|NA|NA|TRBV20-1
CSVTTGRNTEAFF
TGCAGTGTAACCACGGGGCGGAACACTGAAGCTTTCTTT
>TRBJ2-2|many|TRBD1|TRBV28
CASSSSPGQVWTSWTGELFF
TGTGCCAGCAGTTCCTCACCGGGACAGGTTTGGACAAGTTGGACCGGGGAGCTGTTTTTT
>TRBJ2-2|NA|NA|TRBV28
CASGTSDTGELFF
TGTGCCAGCGGTACCAGCGACACCGGGGAGCTGTTTTTT
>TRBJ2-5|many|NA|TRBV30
CAWSVGDQETQYF
TGTGCCTGGAGTGTGGGGGACCAAGAGACCCAGTACTTC
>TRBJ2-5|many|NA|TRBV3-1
CASSQDLETQYF
TGTGCCAGCAGCCAAGATCTGGAGACCCAGTACTTC
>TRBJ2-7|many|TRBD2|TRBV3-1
CASSQGLAPYEQYF
TGTGCCAGCAGCCAAGGACTAGCGCCCTACGAGCAGTACTTC
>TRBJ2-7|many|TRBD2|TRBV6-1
CASSASGAYEQYF
TGTGCCAGCAGTGCTAGCGGTGCCTACGAGCAGTACTTC
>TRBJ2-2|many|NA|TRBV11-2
CASSFQMNTGELFF
TGTGCCAGCAGCTTCCAAATGAACACCGGGGAGCTGTTTTTT
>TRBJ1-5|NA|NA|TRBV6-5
CASSYSIGVNQPQHF
TGTGCCAGCAGTTACTCGATAGGTGTAAATCAGCCCCAGCATTTT
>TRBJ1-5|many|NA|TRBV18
CASSPTEAQPQHF
TGTGCCAGCTCACCCACCGAGGCTCAGCCCCAGCATTTT
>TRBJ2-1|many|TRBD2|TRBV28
CASRRGLAGTGEQFF
TGTGCCAGCAGGAGGGGACTAGCGGGGACGGGTGAGCAGTTCTTC
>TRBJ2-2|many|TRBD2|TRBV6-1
CASSRGTSGGTGELFF
TGTGCCAGCAGCCGAGGGACTAGCGGGGGAACCGGGGAGCTGTTTTTT
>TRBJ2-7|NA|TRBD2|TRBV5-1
CASRNGLAGYSYEQYF
TGCGCCAGCAGAAACGGACTAGCGGGCTACTCCTACGAGCAGTACTTC
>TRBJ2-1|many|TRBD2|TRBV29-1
CSVISGRGNEQFF
TGCAGCGTTATTAGCGGGAGGGGAAATGAGCAGTTCTTC
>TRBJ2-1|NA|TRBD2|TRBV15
CATSREGLAGDNEQFF
TGTGCCACCAGCAGAGAGGGACTAGCGGGAGACAATGAGCAGTTCTTC
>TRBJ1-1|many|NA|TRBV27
CASSALEGTGNTEAFF
TGTGCCAGCAGTGCCCTGGAGGGGACGGGGAACACTGAAGCTTTCTTT
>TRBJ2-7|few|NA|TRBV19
CASSNMRGQSLTYEQYF
TGTGCCAGTAGTAACATGCGGGGACAGTCCTTGACCTACGAGCAGTACTTC
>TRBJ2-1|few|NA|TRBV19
CASSTFWATDSYNEQFF
TGTGCCAGTAGTACATTTTGGGCTACAGACTCCTACAATGAGCAGTTCTTC
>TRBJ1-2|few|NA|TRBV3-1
CASSSSPDIGNYGYTF
TGTGCCAGCAGCTCGAGCCCGGACATCGGTAACTATGGCTACACCTTC
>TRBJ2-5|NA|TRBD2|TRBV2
CASTIFPRTSGKETQYF
TGTGCCAGCACTATTTTTCCTCGGACTAGCGGGAAAGAGACCCAGTACTTC
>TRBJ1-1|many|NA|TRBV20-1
CSARGYIPGQANTEAFF
TGCAGTGCTAGAGGATATATTCCGGGGCAGGCCAACACTGAAGCTTTCTTT
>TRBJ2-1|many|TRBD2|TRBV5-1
CASSLRASGYNEQFF
TGCGCCAGCAGCTTAAGGGCTAGCGGATACAATGAGCAGTTCTTC
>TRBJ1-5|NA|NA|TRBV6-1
CASSLRVMRANQPQHF
TGTGCCAGCAGCCTTCGTGTGATGCGTGCCAATCAGCCCCAGCATTTT
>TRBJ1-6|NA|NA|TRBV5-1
CASSDGRLESPLHF
TGCGCCAGCAGCGACGGACGGTTAGAGTCACCCCTCCACTTT
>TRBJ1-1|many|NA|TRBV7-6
CASSLESGFSTEAFF
TGTGCCAGCAGCTTAGAATCGGGCTTTAGCACTGAAGCTTTCTTT
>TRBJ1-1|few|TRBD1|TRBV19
CASSGTAVNTEAFF
TGTGCCAGTAGCGGGACAGCCGTGAACACTGAAGCTTTCTTT
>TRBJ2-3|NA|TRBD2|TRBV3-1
CASSQGLAGRADTQYF
TGTGCCAGCAGCCAGGGACTAGCGGGAAGGGCAGATACGCAGTATTTT